This record looks at one T cell receptor beta chain sequence and its context. The antigen is not known. The source of the sample is a study of response to subunit inactivated influenza vaccine. Whole-study findings and limits: Every seasonal influenza vaccination brings in few new T cells, the authors suggested.

A single record per CDR3 protein comes from TCRdb applying MiXCR to the RT-PCR reads. The table includes 500,000 to 750,000 distinct CDR3 sequences, about 14% detected once. Germline CDR1 reads SQVTM; CDR2 reads ANQGSEA. The junction had 4 bases not matched to a gene; V was cut back by 4 bases and J by 2 bases. CDR3 length: 13 residues. The clonotype comes from a man in his forties or fifties who received an inactivated influenza vaccine. The sample consisted of PBMCs from blood, taken approximately 13 days after vaccination. The V gene is TRBV29-1, the J gene TRBJ2-5, with 7 positions matching TRBD2. The CDR3 nucleotides read TGCAGCGTTGGGGAAGCGGGACAAGAGACCCAGTACTTC. This sequence encodes CSVGEAGQETQYF.